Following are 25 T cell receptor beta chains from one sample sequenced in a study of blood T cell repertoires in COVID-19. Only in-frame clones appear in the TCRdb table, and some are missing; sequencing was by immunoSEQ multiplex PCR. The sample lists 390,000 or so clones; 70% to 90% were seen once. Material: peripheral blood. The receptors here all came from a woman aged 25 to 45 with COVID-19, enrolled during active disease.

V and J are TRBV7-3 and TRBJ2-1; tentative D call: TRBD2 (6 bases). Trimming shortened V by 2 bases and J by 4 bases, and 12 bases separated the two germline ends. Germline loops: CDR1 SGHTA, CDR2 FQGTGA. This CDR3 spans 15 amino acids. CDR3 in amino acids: CASSLLGGDYNEQFF. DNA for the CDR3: TGTGCCAGCAGCTTACTTGGCGGGGATTACAATGAGCAGTTCTTC.

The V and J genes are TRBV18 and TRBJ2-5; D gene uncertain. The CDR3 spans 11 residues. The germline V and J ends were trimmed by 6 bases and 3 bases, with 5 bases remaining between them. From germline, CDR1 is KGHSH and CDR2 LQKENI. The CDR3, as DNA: TGTGCCAGCTCCGAGAAAGAGACCCAGTACTTC. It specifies CASSEKETQYF.

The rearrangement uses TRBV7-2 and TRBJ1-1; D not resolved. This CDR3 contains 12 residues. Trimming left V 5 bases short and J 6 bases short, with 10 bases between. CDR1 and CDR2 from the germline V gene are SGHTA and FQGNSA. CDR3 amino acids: CASSPDSAEAFF. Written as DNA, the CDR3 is TGTGCCAGCAGCCCGGACTCGGCTGAAGCTTTCTTT.

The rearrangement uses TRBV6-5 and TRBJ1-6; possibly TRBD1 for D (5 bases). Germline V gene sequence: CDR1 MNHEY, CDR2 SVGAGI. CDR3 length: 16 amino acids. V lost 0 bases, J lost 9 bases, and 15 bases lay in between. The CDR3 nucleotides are TGTGCCAGCAGTTACTCTGCTAGGGACTGGGGTTCACCCCTCCACTTT. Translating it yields CASSYSARDWGSPLHF.

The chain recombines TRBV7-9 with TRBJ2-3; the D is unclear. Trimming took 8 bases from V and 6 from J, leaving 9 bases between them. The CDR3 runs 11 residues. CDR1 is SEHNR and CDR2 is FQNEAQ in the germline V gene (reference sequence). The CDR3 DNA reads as TGTGCCAGCCTACGACTGGATACGCAGTATTTT. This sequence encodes CASLRLDTQYF. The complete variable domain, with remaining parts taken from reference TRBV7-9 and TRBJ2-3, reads DTGVSQNPRHKITKRGQNVTFRCDPISEHNRLYWYRQTLGQGPEFLTYFQNEAQLEKSRLLSDRFSAERPKGSFSTLEIQRTEQGDSAMYLCASLRLDTQYFGPGTRLTVL.

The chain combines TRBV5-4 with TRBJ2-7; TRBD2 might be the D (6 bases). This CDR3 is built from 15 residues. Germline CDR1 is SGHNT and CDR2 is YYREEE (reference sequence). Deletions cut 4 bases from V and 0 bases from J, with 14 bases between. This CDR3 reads CASSTFDGSSYEQYF. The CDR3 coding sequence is TGTGCCAGCAGCACTTTCGACGGGAGCTCCTACGAGCAGTACTTC.

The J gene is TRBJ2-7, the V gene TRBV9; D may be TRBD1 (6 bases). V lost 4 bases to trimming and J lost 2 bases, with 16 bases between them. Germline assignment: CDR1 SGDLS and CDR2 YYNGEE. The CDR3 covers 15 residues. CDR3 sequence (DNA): TGTGCCAGCAGCCTTGGGGCAGGGGTGACCTACGAGCAGTACTTC. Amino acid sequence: CASSLGAGVTYEQYF.

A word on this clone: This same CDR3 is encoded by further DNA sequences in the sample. CDR3 residues: CASSLGVGETQYF. The CDR3 DNA follows: TGCGCCAGCAGCTTGGGCGTGGGCGAGACCCAGTACTTC. V usage is TRBV5-1 and J usage is TRBJ2-5; no reliable D call. CDR1 SGHRS and CDR2 YFSETQ come from the germline V gene. Trimming removed 0 bases from V and 5 bases from J, with 8 bases in between. The CDR3 consists of 13 residues.

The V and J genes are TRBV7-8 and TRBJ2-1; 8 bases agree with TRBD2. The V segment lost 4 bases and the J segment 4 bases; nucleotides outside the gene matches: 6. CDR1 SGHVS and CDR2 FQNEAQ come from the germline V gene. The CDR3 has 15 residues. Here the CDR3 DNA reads TGTGCCAGCAGCTCCCGATTAGCGGGGTACAATGAGCAGTTCTTC. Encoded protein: CASSSRLAGYNEQFF.

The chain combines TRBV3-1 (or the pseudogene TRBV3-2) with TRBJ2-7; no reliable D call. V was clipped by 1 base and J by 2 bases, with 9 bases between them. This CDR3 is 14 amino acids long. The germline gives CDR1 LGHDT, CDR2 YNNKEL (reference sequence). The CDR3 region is CASSQGLVPYEQYF. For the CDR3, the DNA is TGTGCCAGCAGCCAAGGACTGGTACCCTACGAGCAGTACTTC.

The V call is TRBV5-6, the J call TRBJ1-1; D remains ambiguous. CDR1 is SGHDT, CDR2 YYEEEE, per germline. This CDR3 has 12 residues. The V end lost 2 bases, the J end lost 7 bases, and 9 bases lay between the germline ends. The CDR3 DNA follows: TGTGCCAGCAGCTTCCTGCACGGTGAAGCTTTCTTT. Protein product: CASSFLHGEAFF.

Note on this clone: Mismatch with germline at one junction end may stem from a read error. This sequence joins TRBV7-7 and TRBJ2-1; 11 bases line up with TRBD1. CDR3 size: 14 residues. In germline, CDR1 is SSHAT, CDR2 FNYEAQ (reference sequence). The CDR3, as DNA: TGTGCTAGCAGCTTGGGGACAGGGGGGCATGAGCAGTTCTTC. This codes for CASSLGTGGHEQFF.

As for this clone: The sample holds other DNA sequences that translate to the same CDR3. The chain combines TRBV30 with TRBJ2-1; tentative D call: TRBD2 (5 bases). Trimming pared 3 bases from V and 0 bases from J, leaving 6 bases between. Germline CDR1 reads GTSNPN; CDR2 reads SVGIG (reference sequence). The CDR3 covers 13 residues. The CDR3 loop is CAWRGSSYNEQFF. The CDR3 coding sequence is TGTGCCTGGAGGGGGAGCTCCTACAATGAGCAGTTCTTC. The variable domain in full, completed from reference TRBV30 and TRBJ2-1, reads SQTIHQWPATLVQPVGSPLSLECTVEGTSNPNLYWYRQAAGRGLQLLFYSVGIGQISSEVPQNLSASRPQDRQFILSSKKLLLSDSGFYLCAWRGSSYNEQFFGPGTRLTVL.

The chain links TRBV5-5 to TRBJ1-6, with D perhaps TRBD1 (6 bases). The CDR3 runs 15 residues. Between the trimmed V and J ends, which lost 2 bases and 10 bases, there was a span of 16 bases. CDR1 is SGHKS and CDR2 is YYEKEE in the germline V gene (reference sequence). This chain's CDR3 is CASSLAHREESPLHF. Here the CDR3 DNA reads TGTGCCAGCAGCTTAGCTCACAGGGAAGAATCACCCCTCCACTTT.

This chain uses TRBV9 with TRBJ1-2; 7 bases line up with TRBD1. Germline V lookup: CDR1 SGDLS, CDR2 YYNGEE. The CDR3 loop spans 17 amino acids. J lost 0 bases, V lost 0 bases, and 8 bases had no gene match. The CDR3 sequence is CASSVDPTGQPNYGYTF. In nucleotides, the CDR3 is TGTGCCAGCAGCGTAGACCCGACGGGACAGCCTAACTATGGCTACACCTTC.

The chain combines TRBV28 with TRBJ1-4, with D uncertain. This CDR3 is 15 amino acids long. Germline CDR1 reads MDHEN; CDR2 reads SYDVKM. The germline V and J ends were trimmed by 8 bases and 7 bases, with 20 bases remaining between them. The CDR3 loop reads CASSEAGRVGEKLFF. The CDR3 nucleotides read TGTGCCAGCTCCGAAGCGGGTAGGGTTGGTGAAAAACTGTTTTTT.

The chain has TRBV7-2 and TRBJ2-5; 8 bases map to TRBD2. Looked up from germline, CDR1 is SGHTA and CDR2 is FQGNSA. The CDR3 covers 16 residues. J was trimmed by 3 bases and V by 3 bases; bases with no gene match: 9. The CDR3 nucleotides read TGTGCCAGCAGCTTGGGTGTTGGAGCGGGAGAAGAGACCCAGTACTTC. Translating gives CASSLGVGAGEETQYF.

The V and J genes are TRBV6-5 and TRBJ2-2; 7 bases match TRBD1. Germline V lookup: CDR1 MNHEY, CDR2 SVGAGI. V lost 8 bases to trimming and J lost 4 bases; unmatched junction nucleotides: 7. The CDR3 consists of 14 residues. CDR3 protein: CASGVGGPTGELFF. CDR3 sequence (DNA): TGTGCCAGCGGGGTAGGGGGCCCCACCGGGGAGCTGTTTTTT.

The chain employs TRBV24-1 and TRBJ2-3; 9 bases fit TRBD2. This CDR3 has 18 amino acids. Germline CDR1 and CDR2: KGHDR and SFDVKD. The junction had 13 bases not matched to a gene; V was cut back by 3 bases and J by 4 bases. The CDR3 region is CATSDPARASGIADTQYF. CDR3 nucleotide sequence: TGTGCCACCAGTGATCCGGCAAGGGCTAGCGGGATTGCAGATACGCAGTATTTT.

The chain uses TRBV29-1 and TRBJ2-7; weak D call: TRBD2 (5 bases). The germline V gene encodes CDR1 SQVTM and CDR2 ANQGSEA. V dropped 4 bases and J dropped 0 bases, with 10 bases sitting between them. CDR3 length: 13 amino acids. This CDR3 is CSVVSESSYEQYF. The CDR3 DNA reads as TGCAGCGTTGTTAGCGAGAGCTCCTACGAGCAGTACTTC.

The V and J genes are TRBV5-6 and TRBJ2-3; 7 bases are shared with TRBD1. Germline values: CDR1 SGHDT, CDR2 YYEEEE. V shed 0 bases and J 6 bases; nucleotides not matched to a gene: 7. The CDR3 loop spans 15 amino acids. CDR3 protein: CASSLARGRKDTQYF. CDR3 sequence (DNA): TGTGCCAGCAGCTTGGCGAGGGGGCGGAAGGATACGCAGTATTTT.

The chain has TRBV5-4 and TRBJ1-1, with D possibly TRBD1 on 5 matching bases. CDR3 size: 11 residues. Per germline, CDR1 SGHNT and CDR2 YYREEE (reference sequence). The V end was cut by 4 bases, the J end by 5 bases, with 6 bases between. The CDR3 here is CASSRGTEAFF. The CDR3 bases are TGTGCCAGCAGCCGGGGGACTGAAGCTTTCTTT.

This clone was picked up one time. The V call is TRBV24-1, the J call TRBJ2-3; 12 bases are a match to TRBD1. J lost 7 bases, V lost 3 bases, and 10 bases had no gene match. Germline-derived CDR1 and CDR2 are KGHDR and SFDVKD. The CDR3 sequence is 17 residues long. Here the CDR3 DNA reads TGTGCCACCAGTGATCCACCCGGGACAGGGGGCCGGAATACGCAGTATTTT. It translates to CATSDPPGTGGRNTQYF.

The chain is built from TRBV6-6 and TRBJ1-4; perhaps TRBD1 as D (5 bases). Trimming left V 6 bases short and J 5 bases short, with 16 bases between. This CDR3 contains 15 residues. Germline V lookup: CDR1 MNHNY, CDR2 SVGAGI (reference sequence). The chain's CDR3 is CASSPRQFPNEKLFF. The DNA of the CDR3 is TGTGCCAGCAGCCCAAGACAGTTCCCGAATGAAAAACTGTTTTTT.

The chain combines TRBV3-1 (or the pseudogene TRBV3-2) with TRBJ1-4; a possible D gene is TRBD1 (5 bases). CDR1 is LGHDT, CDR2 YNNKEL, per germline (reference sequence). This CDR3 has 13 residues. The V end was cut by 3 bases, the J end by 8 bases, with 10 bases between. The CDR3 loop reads CASSQQGFEKLFF. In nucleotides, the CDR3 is TGTGCCAGCAGCCAGCAGGGTTTCGAAAAACTGTTTTTT.